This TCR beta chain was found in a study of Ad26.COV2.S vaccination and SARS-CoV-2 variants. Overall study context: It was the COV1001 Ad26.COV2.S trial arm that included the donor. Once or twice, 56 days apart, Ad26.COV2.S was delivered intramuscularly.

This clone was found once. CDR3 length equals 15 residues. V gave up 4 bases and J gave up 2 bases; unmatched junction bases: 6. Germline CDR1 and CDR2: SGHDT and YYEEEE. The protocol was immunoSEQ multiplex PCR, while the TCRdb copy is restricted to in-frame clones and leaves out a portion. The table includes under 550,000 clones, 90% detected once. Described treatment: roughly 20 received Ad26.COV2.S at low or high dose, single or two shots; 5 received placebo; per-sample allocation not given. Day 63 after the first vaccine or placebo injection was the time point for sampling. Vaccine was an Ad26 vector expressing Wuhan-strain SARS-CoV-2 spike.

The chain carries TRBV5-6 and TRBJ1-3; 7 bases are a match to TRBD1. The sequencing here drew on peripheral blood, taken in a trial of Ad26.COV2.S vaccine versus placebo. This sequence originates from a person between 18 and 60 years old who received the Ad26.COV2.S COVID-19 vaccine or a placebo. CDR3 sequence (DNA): TGTGCCAGCAGCCCCCGGACAGGTCCTGGAAACACCATATATTTT. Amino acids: CASSPRTGPGNTIYF.